This T cell receptor beta chain was found in a study of CD8 T cells in ankylosing spondylitis. This clonotype turned up a few times. Antigen specificity is unknown. Germline V lookup: CDR1 SGHRS, CDR2 YFSETQ. The CDR3 covers 15 residues. V gave up 4 bases and J gave up 0 bases, with 12 bases separating them. It was by quantitative 5'-RACE with molecular barcodes that TCR beta libraries were made. MiXCR, applied by TCRdb to the 5' RACE reads, yields one record per CDR3 protein. The sample includes roughly 700,000 distinct CDR3 sequences, around 20% seen only once; the top ten take 15% to 20%. Whole-study results and caveats: Blood from ankylosing spondylitis patients appeared to carry a characteristic roughly eight-variant TCR beta motif. Researchers reportedly found disease-linked clones significantly enriched in matched ankylosing spondylitis synovial fluid.

The chain joins TRBV5-1 to TRBJ2-3; no clear D. Sequenced material: blood, either unsorted or a sorted T cell fraction (not recorded which). This receptor was identified in a male donor with ankylosing spondylitis. Here the CDR3 DNA reads TGCGCCAGCAGCCTGACAACAACTAGCACAGATACGCAGTATTTT. Translation: CASSLTTTSTDTQYF.